This T cell receptor beta chain was observed in a study of blood T cell repertoires in COVID-19. For the study at large: From T cells, B-cell-depleted T cells, or PBMCs came the material, which was cDNA or gDNA.

Authors' methods: Estimates of nucleated cell counts were drawn from the amplification of reference gene primers. Measured with immunoSEQ multiplex PCR; TCRdb has only the in-frame clones, and not every one. The V and J calls and clone size are taken from that table; D and trimming were inferred from the DNA. The sample has around 140,000 clones, around 86% seen once. Participant ages covered about 18 to 90 years across around 22 US areas. Participants were placed into cohorts based on the clinical history they reported. The CDR3 totals 13 residues. V was clipped by 1 base and J by 6 bases, with 11 bases between them. Germline V lookup: CDR1 SGHKS, CDR2 YYEKEE (reference sequence).

The V gene is TRBV5-5, the J gene TRBJ2-7; possibly TRBD2 for D (5 bases). The sequence came from a man aged 55-75 years who had recovered from COVID-19. The sample comprised PBMCs or T cells enriched from blood (not recorded which). CDR3: CASSLILRGEQYF. CDR3 DNA: TGTGCCAGCAGCTTGATCCTTCGGGGCGAGCAGTACTTC.